Each of the 12 T cell receptor beta chains below was sequenced from the same sample in a study of T cell responses to AZD1222 COVID-19 vaccine. Repertoires were generated with immunoSEQ multiplex PCR, while TCRdb's copy carries only in-frame clones and drops some. The sample includes under 200,000 clones, approximately 90% of them seen just once. Sequencing was performed on peripheral blood, taken on day 0 of AZD1222 vaccination. These receptors were obtained from an adult in good health.

A single count supports this clone. CDR3 nucleotide sequence: TGTGCCAGCATCAACACCGGGGGCCCGAACACCGGGGAGCTGTTTTTT. Translating it yields CASINTGGPNTGELFF. This chain links TRBV7-2 with TRBJ2-2, with D possibly called TRBD1 or TRBD2 (6 bases each). Trimming shortened V by 7 bases and J by 0 bases, and 15 bases separated the two germline ends. The CDR3 is 16 amino acids. CDR1 is SGHTA, CDR2 FQGNSA, per germline.

The rearrangement uses TRBV9 and TRBJ1-3; D is unclear. Trimming pared 0 bases from V and 4 bases from J, leaving 11 bases between. CDR3 length equals 15 residues. Germline lookup yields CDR1 SGDLS and CDR2 YYNGEE. The CDR3 nucleotides are TGTGCCAGCAGCGTAGGAGGGAATGCGGGAAACACCATATATTTT. Translating gives CASSVGGNAGNTIYF.

In this sample, this clone turned up once. The rearrangement links TRBV13 to TRBJ1-6, with TRBD1 as a possible D gene (5 bases). The germline gives CDR1 PRHDT, CDR2 FYEKMQ (reference sequence). This CDR3 is 13 amino acids long. With 5 bases removed from V and 11 bases from J, the gap between germline ends came to 13 bases. The CDR3: CASSQGHPAPLHF. The DNA of the CDR3 is TGTGCCAGCAGCCAGGGTCATCCGGCACCCCTCCACTTT.

The chain has TRBV13 and TRBJ1-2; D is ambiguous. Germline CDR1 reads PRHDT; CDR2 reads FYEKMQ (reference sequence). Trimming took 1 base from V and 4 from J, leaving 10 bases between them. The CDR3 spans 14 residues. CDR3 residues: CASSLATASYGYTF. DNA of the CDR3: TGTGCCAGCAGCTTAGCGACGGCGAGCTATGGCTACACCTTC.

The chain employs TRBV11-2 and TRBJ1-3, with D perhaps TRBD1 (5 bases). Germline CDR1 reads SGHAT; CDR2 reads FQNNGV. The CDR3 covers 14 residues. V dropped 4 bases and J dropped 0 bases, with 7 bases sitting between them. The CDR3 coding sequence is TGTGCCAGCAGCTATAGGGGCTCTGGAAACACCATATATTTT. Translated: CASSYRGSGNTIYF. Looking up the rest from reference TRBV11-2 and TRBJ1-3 gives the full variable domain: EAGVAQSPRYKIIEKRQSVAFWCNPISGHATLYWYQQILGQGPKLLIQFQNNGVVDDSQLPKDRFSAERLKGVDSTLKIQPAKLEDSAVYLCASSYRGSGNTIYFGEGSWLTVV.

This clone was counted once. This chain connects TRBV11-1 to TRBJ1-6; D possibly corresponds to TRBD1 (6 bases). The germline gives CDR1 SGHAT, CDR2 FQDESV (reference sequence). Trimming left V 6 bases short and J 14 bases short, with 23 bases between. The CDR3 has 15 amino acids. Here the CDR3 reads CASSLRSGGLESLHF. Here the CDR3 DNA reads TGTGCCAGCAGTTTAAGGAGCGGGGGCCTCGAGTCCCTCCACTTT.

V gene TRBV19 combines with J gene TRBJ2-2; TRBD1 matches 8 bases. Trimming removed 9 bases from V and 5 bases from J; junction bases left unmatched: 8. The CDR3 covers 14 residues. Germline V gene lookup returns CDR1 LNHDA and CDR2 SQIVND (reference sequence). The CDR3 sequence: CASNTGGLTGELFF. CDR3 sequence (DNA): TGTGCCAGCAACACAGGGGGTTTAACCGGGGAGCTGTTTTTT.

The chain joins TRBV7-8 to TRBJ1-3, with no clear D. The CDR3 sequence is 17 residues long. The V gene lost 2 bases and the J gene lost 0 bases, with 14 bases spanning the gap. Germline values: CDR1 SGHVS, CDR2 FQNEAQ. The CDR3 coding sequence is TGTGCCAGCAGCTTACTTCGGCACCTGAGCTCTGGAAACACCATATATTTT. Protein sequence: CASSLLRHLSSGNTIYF. The complete variable domain, with remaining parts taken from reference TRBV7-8 and TRBJ1-3, reads GAGVSQSPRYKVAKRGQDVALRCDPISGHVSLFWYQQALGQGPEFLTYFQNEAQLDKSGLPSDRFFAERPEGSVSTLKIQRTQQEDSAVYLCASSLLRHLSSGNTIYFGEGSWLTVV.

This chain joins TRBV27 and TRBJ1-5, with TRBD1 as a possible D gene (6 bases). The V end lost 5 bases, the J end lost 7 bases, and 21 bases lay between the germline ends. The CDR3 totals 16 residues. CDR1 and CDR2 (germline): MNHEY, SMNVEV (reference sequence). CDR3 DNA sequence: TGTGCCAGCAGTCGGACGGGGGGGACATCTTACCAGCCCCAGCATTTT. Translating it yields CASSRTGGTSYQPQHF.

The genes are TRBV6-4 and TRBJ2-2, with TRBD1 identical over 7 bases. CDR1 MRHNA and CDR2 SNTAGT come from the germline V gene. CDR3 size: 17 residues. Germline trimming cut 0 bases from V and 4 bases from J; bases unmatched to any gene: 8. The CDR3 spells CASSDSSARQGTGELFF. CDR3 DNA sequence: TGTGCCAGCAGTGACTCATCCGCCAGACAGGGCACCGGGGAGCTGTTTTTT.

The V call is TRBV4-2, the J call TRBJ1-4, with D possibly being TRBD1 (6 bases). Germline values: CDR1 LGHNA, CDR2 YNFKEQ. Trimming shortened V by 0 bases and J by 3 bases, and 14 bases separated the two germline ends. The CDR3 covers 17 residues. CDR3 residues: CASSQDGSWTANEKLFF. The CDR3, as DNA: TGTGCCAGCAGCCAAGATGGGTCCTGGACAGCTAATGAAAAACTGTTTTTT.

This sequence joins TRBV28 and TRBJ1-4; 12 bases line up with TRBD1. The V gene's germline CDR1 is MDHEN and CDR2 SYDVKM. Trimming took 7 bases from V and 0 from J; bases not matched to a gene: 6. The CDR3 is made up of 17 amino acids. CDR3 protein: CASTGTGGPATNEKLFF. The DNA for the CDR3 is TGTGCCAGCACTGGGACAGGGGGCCCTGCAACTAATGAAAAACTGTTTTTT.